Listed here is a single T cell receptor (beta chain). The data were obtained in a study of T cell changes during pregnancy in multiple sclerosis. Sequencing used immunoSEQ multiplex PCR; TCRdb keeps in-frame clones, though not all of them. The sample includes about 54,000 clones, about 91% of them seen just once. Per the germline V gene, CDR1 is SGDLS and CDR2 is YYNGEE. V lost 3 bases, J lost 5 bases, and 14 bases lay in between. The CDR3 is made up of 14 amino acids. The chain uses TRBV9 and TRBJ1-2; TRBD1 is a possible D gene (6 bases). The specimen was peripheral blood, collected after pregnancy. The TCR originated in a female donor in good health, enrolled as a control in a pregnancy study. The CDR3 region has the DNA TGTGCCAGCAGCGCCCAAACAGGGCCATATGGCTACACCTTC. Its protein product is CASSAQTGPYGYTF.